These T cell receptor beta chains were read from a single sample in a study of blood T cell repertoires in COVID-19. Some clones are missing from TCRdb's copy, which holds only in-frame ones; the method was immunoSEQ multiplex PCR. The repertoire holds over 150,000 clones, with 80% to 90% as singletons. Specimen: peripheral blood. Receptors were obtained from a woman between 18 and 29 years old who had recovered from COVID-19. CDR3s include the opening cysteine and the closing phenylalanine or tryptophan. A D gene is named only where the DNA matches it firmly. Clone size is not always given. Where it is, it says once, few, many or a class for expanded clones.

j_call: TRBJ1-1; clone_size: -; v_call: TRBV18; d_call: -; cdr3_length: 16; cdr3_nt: TGTGCCAGCTCACCACTTATTTACGGTGCGAACACTGAAGCTTTCTTT; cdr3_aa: CASSPLIYGANTEAFF
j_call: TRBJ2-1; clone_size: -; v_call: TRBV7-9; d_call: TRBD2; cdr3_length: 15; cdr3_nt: TGTGCCAGCAGCAAACTAGCGGGAGGATGGGATGAGCAGTTCTTC; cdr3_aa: CASSKLAGGWDEQFF
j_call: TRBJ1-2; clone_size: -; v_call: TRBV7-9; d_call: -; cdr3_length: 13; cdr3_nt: TGTGCCAGCAGCTTAGACAGGGTGGATGGCTACACCTTC; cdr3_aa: CASSLDRVDGYTF
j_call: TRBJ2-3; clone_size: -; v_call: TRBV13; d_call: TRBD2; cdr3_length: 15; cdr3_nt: TGTGCCAGCAGCTTAGGCGGGAGGGACACAGATACGCAGTATTTT; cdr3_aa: CASSLGGRDTDTQYF
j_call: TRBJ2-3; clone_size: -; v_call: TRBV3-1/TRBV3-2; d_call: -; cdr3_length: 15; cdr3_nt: TGTGCCAGCACAGAAGCTACAAGCGCCACAGATACGCAGTATTTT; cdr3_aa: CASTEATSATDTQYF
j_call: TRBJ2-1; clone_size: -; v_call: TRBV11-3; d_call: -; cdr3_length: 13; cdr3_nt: TGTGCCAGCAGCTTAGAAGACAGGAATGAGCAGTTCTTC; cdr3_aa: CASSLEDRNEQFF
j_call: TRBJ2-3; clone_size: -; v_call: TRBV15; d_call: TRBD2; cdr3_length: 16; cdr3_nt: TGTGCCACCAGCAGGATGACTAGCCCGGGAGCAGATACGCAGTATTTT; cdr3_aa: CATSRMTSPGADTQYF
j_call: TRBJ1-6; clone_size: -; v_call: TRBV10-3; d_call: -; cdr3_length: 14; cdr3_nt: TGTGCCATCAGTGATGGGGCAGGTAATTCACCCCTCCACTTT; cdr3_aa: CAISDGAGNSPLHF
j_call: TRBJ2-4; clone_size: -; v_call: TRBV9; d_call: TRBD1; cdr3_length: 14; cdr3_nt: TGTGCCAGCAGCGTAGGGACAGGGGAAAACATTCAGTACTTC; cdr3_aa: CASSVGTGENIQYF
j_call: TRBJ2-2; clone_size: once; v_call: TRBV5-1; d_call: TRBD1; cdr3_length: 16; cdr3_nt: TGCGCCAGCGCCATGAGGACAGGGGTCAACACCGGGGAGCTGTTTTTT; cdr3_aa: CASAMRTGVNTGELFF
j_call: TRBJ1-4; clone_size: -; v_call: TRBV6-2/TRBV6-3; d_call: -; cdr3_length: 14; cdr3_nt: TGTGCCAGCAGTTCGGGGGGATCCAGGGAAAAACTGTTTTTT; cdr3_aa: CASSSGGSREKLFF
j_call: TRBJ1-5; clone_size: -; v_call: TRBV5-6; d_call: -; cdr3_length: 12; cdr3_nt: TGTGCCAGCAGCAAAACATATCAGCCCCAGCATTTT; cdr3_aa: CASSKTYQPQHF
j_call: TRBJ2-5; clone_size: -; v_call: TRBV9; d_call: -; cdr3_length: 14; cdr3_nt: TGTGCCAGCAGCCCCTCCCCGTCGGGAGAGACCCAGTACTTC; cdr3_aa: CASSPSPSGETQYF
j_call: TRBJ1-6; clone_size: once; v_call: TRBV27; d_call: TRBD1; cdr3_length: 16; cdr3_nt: TGTGCCAGCAGTATTAGACAGGGACCGTATAATTCACCCCTCCACTTT; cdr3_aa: CASSIRQGPYNSPLHF
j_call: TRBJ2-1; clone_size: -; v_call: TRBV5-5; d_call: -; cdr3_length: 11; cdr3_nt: TGTGCCAGCAGCTTGCGGGGTGAGCAGTTCTTC; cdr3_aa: CASSLRGEQFF
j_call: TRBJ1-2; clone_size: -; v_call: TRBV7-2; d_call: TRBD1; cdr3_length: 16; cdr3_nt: TGTGCCAGCAGCCCCACAGGGGGCGCAAGTAACTATGGCTACACCTTC; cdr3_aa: CASSPTGGASNYGYTF
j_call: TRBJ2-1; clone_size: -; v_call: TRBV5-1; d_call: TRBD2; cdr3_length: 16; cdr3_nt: TGCGCCAGCAGCTTGGTGAGCGGGGGGGCCCACAATGAGCAGTTCTTC; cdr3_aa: CASSLVSGGAHNEQFF
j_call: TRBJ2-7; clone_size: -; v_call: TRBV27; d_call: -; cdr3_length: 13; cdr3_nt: TGTGCCAGCAGCCGGGACTTGACCTACGAGCAGTACTTC; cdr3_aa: CASSRDLTYEQYF
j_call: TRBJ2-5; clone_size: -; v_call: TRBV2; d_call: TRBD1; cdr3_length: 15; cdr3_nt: TGTGCCAGCATCTCTCGGACAGGGAAAGGAGAGACCCAGTACTTC; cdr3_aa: CASISRTGKGETQYF
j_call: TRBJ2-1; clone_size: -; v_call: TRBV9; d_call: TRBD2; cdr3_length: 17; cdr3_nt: TGTGCCAGCAGCGTAGCTACTAGCGGGAGGACTTACAATGAGCAGTTCTTC; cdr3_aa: CASSVATSGRTYNEQFF
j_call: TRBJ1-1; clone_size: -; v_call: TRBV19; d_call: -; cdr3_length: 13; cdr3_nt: TGTGCCTTTCGGGCTGGACTAAACACTGAAGCTTTCTTT; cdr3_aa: CAFRAGLNTEAFF
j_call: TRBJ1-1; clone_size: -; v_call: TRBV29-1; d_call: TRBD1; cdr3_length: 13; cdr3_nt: TGCAGCGTGCCCCGGGACAGAAACACTGAAGCTTTCTTT; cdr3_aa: CSVPRDRNTEAFF
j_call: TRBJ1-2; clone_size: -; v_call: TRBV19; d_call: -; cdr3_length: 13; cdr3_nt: TGTGCCAGTTCGGCCAGGGCGAACTATGGCTACACCTTC; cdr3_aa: CASSARANYGYTF
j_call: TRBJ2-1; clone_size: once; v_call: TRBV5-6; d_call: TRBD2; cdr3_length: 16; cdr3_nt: TGTGCCAGCAGCTTGTTCCGGACTAGCTCCTACAATGAGCAGTTCTTC; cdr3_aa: CASSLFRTSSYNEQFF
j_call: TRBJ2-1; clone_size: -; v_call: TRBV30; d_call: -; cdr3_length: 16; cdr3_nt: TGTGCCTGGAGTGTAATCCCGGGGAGGCCCTACAATGAGCAGTTCTTC; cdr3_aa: CAWSVIPGRPYNEQFF
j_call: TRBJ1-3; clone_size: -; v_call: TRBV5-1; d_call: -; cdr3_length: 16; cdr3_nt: TGCGCCAGCAGCCCCGAACCTGGGGGGGTTGGAAACACCATATATTTT; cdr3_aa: CASSPEPGGVGNTIYF
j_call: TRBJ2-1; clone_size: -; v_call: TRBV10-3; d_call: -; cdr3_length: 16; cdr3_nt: TGTGCCATCAGTGAGTCTATGGGGGGATCCTACAATGAGCAGTTCTTC; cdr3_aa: CAISESMGGSYNEQFF
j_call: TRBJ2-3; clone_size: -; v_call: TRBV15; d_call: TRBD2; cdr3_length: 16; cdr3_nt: TGTGCCACCAGCTTAACAGCGGGAGCGGTCACAGATACGCAGTATTTT; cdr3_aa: CATSLTAGAVTDTQYF
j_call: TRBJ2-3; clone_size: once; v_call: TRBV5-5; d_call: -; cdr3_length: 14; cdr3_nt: TGTGCCAGCAGCTGGGTAGGGAGTGTAGATACGCAGTATTTT; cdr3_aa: CASSWVGSVDTQYF
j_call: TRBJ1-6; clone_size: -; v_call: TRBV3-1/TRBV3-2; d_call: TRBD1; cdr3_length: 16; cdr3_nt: TGTGCCAGCAGCCAAGAGGGGACAGCCTATAATTCACCCCTCCACTTT; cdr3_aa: CASSQEGTAYNSPLHF
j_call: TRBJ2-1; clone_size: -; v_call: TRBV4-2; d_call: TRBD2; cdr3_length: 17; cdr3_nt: TGTGCCAGCAGCCAAGATCTCAGCGGGAGCTCCTACAATGAGCAGTTCTTC; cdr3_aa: CASSQDLSGSSYNEQFF
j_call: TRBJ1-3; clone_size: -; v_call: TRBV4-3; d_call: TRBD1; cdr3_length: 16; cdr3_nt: TGCGCCAGCAGCCGTGGGAGTACAGGGGCTGGAAACACCATATATTTT; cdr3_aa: CASSRGSTGAGNTIYF
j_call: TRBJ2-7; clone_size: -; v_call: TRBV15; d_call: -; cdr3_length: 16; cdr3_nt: TGTGCCACCAGCGGTCACAGGTTTCCTACGAGGAACGAGCAGTACTTC; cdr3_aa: CATSGHRFPTRNEQYF
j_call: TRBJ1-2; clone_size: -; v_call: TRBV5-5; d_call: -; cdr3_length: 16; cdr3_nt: TGTGCCAGCAGCCTATCGGACGGGAACCCATCCTATGGCTACACCTTC; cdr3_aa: CASSLSDGNPSYGYTF
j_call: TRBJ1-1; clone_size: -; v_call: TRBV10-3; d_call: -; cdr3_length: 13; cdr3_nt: TGTGCCATCAGTGTAACGGAGGACACTGAAGCTTTCTTT; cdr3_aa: CAISVTEDTEAFF
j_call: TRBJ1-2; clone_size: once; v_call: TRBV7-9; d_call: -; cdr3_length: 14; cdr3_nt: TGTGCCAGCAGCAGTGCAGGGACAACAAATGGCTACACCTTC; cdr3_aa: CASSSAGTTNGYTF
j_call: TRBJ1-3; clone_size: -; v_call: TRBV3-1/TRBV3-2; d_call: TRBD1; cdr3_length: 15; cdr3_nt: TGTGCCAGCAGCCAAGCAGGGGGCGGTGGAAACACCATATATTTT; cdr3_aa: CASSQAGGGGNTIYF
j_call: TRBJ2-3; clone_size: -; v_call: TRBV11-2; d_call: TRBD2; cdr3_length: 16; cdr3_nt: TGTGCCAGCAGCTTCCTTCTAGCGGGAGCCCCCGATACGCAGTATTTT; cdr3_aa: CASSFLLAGAPDTQYF
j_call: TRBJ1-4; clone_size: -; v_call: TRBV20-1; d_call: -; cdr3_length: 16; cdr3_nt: TGCAGTGCTAGTTACGAGGGTGGGGAATTTAATGAAAAACTGTTTTTT; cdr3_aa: CSASYEGGEFNEKLFF
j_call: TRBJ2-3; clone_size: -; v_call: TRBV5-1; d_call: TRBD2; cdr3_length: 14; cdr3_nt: TGCGCCAGCAGTAGGGAGGGTGGTACAGATACGCAGTATTTT; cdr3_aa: CASSREGGTDTQYF
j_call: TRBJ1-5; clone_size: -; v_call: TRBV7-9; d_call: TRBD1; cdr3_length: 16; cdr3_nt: TGTGCCAGCAGCTTAATAACAGGGGTTGGCAATCAGCCCCAGCATTTT; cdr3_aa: CASSLITGVGNQPQHF
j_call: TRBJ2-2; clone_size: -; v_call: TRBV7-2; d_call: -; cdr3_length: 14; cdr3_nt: TGTGCCAGCAGCTTTATGAGCGAATCCGGGGAGCTGTTTTTT; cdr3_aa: CASSFMSESGELFF
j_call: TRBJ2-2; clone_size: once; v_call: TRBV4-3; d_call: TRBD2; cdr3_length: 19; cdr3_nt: TGCGCCAGCAGCCAAGATGTCGGGGGGGGGACCCCGAACACCGGGGAGCTGTTTTTT; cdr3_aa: CASSQDVGGGTPNTGELFF